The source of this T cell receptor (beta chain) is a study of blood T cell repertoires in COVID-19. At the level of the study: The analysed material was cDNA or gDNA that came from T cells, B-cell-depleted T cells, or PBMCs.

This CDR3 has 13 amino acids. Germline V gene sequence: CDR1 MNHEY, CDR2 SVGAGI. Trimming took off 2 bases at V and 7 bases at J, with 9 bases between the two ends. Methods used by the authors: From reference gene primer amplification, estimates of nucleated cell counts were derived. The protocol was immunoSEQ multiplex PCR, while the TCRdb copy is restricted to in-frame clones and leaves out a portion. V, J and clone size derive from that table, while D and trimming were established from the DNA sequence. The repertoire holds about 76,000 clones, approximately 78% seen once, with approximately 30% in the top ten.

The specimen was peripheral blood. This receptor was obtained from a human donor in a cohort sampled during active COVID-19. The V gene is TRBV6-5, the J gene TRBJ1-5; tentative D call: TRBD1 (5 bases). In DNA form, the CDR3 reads TGTGCCAGCAGTTACAGGGGAGGCCAGCCCCAGCATTTT. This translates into CASSYRGGQPQHF.